What follows are 18 T cell receptor beta chains derived from one specimen sequenced in a study of shared clonotypes between healthy human individuals. Assay used: immunoSEQ multiplex PCR; TCRdb lists only in-frame clones, some missing. The sample carries about 1.1 million clones, 70% to 80% recorded once. Sequencing input: memory CD4+ T cells from PBMCs. Subset defined: CD45RA-negative fraction. The receptors here all came from a man younger than 30 in good health. Some clones in this sample may be carry-over from other donors' samples.

Remarks on this clone: The sample carries other DNA sequences with the same CDR3. For the CDR3, the DNA is TGTGCCAGCAGCTTTCAGGGGAACACTGAAGCTTTCTTT. Translated: CASSFQGNTEAFF. This chain uses TRBV7-2 with TRBJ1-1, with D possibly matching TRBD1 (5 bases). The V end lost 3 bases, the J end lost 1 base, and 6 bases lay between the germline ends. CDR1 and CDR2 (germline): SGHTA, FQGNSA. CDR3 length equals 13 residues.

The chain links TRBV12-5 to TRBJ2-1, with 11 bases matching TRBD2. The junction had 2 bases not matched to a gene; V was cut back by 8 bases and J by 2 bases. The CDR3 length is 14 residues. The germline V gene encodes CDR1 LGHNT and CDR2 FRNRAP. CDR3 amino acids: CASKLAGAYNEQFF. In DNA form, the CDR3 reads TGTGCTAGTAAACTAGCGGGAGCCTACAATGAGCAGTTCTTC.

CDR3 nucleotides: TGTGCCAGCAGCTTGTATGGGACAGGGCCGAATCAGCCCCAGCATTTT. This translates into CASSLYGTGPNQPQHF. This rearrangement joins TRBV5-6 to TRBJ1-5; TRBD1 aligns across 9 bases. Germline CDR1 SGHDT, CDR2 YYEEEE. CDR3 length: 16 amino acids. The trim removed 1 base at V and 4 bases at J, leaving 6 bases unmatched.

This chain links TRBV6-5 with TRBJ1-1, with unresolved D. Trimming removed 5 bases at V and 6 bases at J, with 10 bases between. Germline-derived CDR1 and CDR2 are MNHEY and SVGAGI. CDR3 length: 12 amino acids. The CDR3 nucleotides read TGTGCCAGCAGTCCGATTGGAGCTGAAGCTTTCTTT. This sequence encodes CASSPIGAEAFF.

The chain links TRBV5-4 to TRBJ2-3; tentative D call: TRBD1 (5 bases). The CDR3 has 17 amino acids. V was clipped by 0 bases and J by 4 bases, with 18 bases between them. CDR1 and CDR2 (germline): SGHNT, YYREEE (reference sequence). CDR3 DNA: TGTGCCAGCAGCTTGGTTAAGGGGATACGGAACTCAGATACGCAGTATTTT. Translated, it gives CASSLVKGIRNSDTQYF.

The chain links TRBV15 to TRBJ2-5, with 14 bases fitting TRBD2. The trim removed 0 bases at V and 5 bases at J, leaving 8 bases unmatched. The CDR3 is 18 amino acids. The germline gives CDR1 LNHNV, CDR2 YYDKDF (reference sequence). The CDR3 reads CATSRELTSGRARETQYF. CDR3 coding DNA: TGTGCCACCAGCAGAGAGCTGACTAGCGGGAGGGCCCGGGAGACCCAGTACTTC. The full variable domain, its missing parts supplied by reference TRBV15 and TRBJ2-5, is DAMVIQNPRYQVTQFGKPVTLSCSQTLNHNVMYWYQQKSSQAPKLLFHYYDKDFNNEADTPDNFQSRRPNTSFCFLDIRSPGLGDTAMYLCATSRELTSGRARETQYFGPGTRLLVL.

Worth noting for this clone: Other DNA sequences in this sample translate to the same CDR3. V usage is TRBV18 and J usage is TRBJ2-5, with D tentatively TRBD1 or TRBD2 (6 bases each). Germline V CDR1 and CDR2: KGHSH, LQKENI. The CDR3 sequence is 13 residues long. The V end lost 0 bases, the J end lost 5 bases, and 7 bases lay between the germline ends. The CDR3 nucleotides are TGTGCCAGCTCACCACCAGGGGGGGAGACCCAGTACTTC. Translated, it gives CASSPPGGETQYF.

The chain combines TRBV7-2 with TRBJ2-1; 10 bases are a match to TRBD1. CDR3 length: 16 amino acids. Trimming took 2 bases from V and 6 from J; bases not matched to a gene: 7. Germline V gene lookup returns CDR1 SGHTA and CDR2 FQGNSA. The CDR3 nucleotides are TGTGCCAGCAGCTTACGGCCGGGACAGGGGTTCAATGAGCAGTTCTTC. Its translation is CASSLRPGQGFNEQFF. The full variable domain, completed using reference TRBV7-2 and TRBJ2-1, is GAGVSQSPSNKVTEKGKDVELRCDPISGHTALYWYRQSLGQGLEFLIYFQGNSAPDKSGLPSDRFSAERTGGSVSTLTIQRTQQEDSAVYLCASSLRPGQGFNEQFFGPGTRLTVL.

The chain joins TRBV4-2 to TRBJ1-2, with 10 bases lining up with TRBD1. Unmatched junction bases numbered 10, after V lost 1 base and J lost 8 bases. This CDR3 spans 16 amino acids. CDR1 and CDR2 (germline): LGHNA, YNFKEQ. CDR3 nucleotides: TGTGCCAGCAGCCAAGGGACCGGGACAGGGGTAACGGGCTACACCTTC. Amino acid sequence: CASSQGTGTGVTGYTF.

V and J are TRBV6-5 and TRBJ2-6; D is undetermined. The CDR3 length is 14 residues. CDR1 is MNHEY and CDR2 is SVGAGI in the germline V gene. Trimming pared 6 bases from V and 0 bases from J, leaving 6 bases between. DNA for the CDR3: TGTGCCAGCAGAGTGGCCTCTGGGGCCAACGTCCTGACTTTC. Protein: CASRVASGANVLTF.

The chain is built from TRBV7-2 and TRBJ1-5, with 12 nucleotides matching TRBD1. The CDR3 sequence is 16 residues long. J gave up 8 bases and V 5 bases, and 10 bases lay outside the gene matches. The germline V gene has CDR1 SGHTA and CDR2 FQGNSA. CDR3 in DNA: TGTGCCAGCAGCGCCGGGACAGGGGGCAAGACGGAGCCCCAGCATTTT. Translating gives CASSAGTGGKTEPQHF.

The gene calls are TRBV11-2 and TRBJ2-1; D unresolved. This CDR3 contains 14 residues. The germline gives CDR1 SGHAT, CDR2 FQNNGV. V was trimmed by 4 bases and J by 0 bases, leaving 7 bases between them. CDR3 bases: TGTGCCAGCAGCTGGGTACCCTCCTACAATGAGCAGTTCTTC. Translating gives CASSWVPSYNEQFF. Looking up the rest from reference TRBV11-2 and TRBJ2-1 gives the full variable domain: EAGVAQSPRYKIIEKRQSVAFWCNPISGHATLYWYQQILGQGPKLLIQFQNNGVVDDSQLPKDRFSAERLKGVDSTLKIQPAKLEDSAVYLCASSWVPSYNEQFFGPGTRLTVL.

V usage is TRBV5-4 and J usage is TRBJ1-2; the D gene is possibly TRBD1 (5 bases). V was pared by 3 bases and J by 5 bases, with 17 bases between. This CDR3 contains 15 residues. The germline V gene encodes CDR1 SGHNT and CDR2 YYREEE (reference sequence). This CDR3 reads CASSSQRRGGYGYTF. In DNA, the CDR3 is TGTGCCAGCAGCTCGCAAAGGAGGGGAGGTTATGGCTACACCTTC. Supplemented by reference TRBV5-4 and TRBJ1-2, the full variable domain reads ETGVTQSPTHLIKTRGQQVTLRCSSQSGHNTVSWYQQALGQGPQFIFQYYREEENGRGNFPPRFSGLQFPNYSSELNVNALELDDSALYLCASSSQRRGGYGYTFGSGTRLTVV.

The V and J genes are TRBV2 and TRBJ2-5; perhaps TRBD1 as D (5 bases). Trimming cost V 6 bases and J 2 bases, with 13 bases left between them. The CDR3 extends over 14 amino acids. In germline, CDR1 is SNHLY, CDR2 FYNNEI. CDR3 protein: CASRTRQRQETQYF. In DNA, the CDR3 is TGTGCCAGCAGAACTCGACAGAGACAAGAGACCCAGTACTTC.

This chain connects TRBV6-5 to TRBJ2-3; 7 bases are shared with TRBD2. Germline V CDR1 and CDR2: MNHEY, SVGAGI. V shed 2 bases and J 2 bases; nucleotides not matched to a gene: 4. The CDR3 runs 15 residues. The CDR3 loop is CASSYAGDPTDTQYF. The DNA for the CDR3 is TGTGCCAGCAGTTACGCGGGAGACCCCACAGATACGCAGTATTTT.

The V and J genes are TRBV4-3 and TRBJ2-2; 10 bases map to TRBD1. Germline CDR1 LGHNA, CDR2 YSLEER. V shed 4 bases and J 6 bases; nucleotides not matched to a gene: 8. The CDR3 is made up of 16 amino acids. DNA for the CDR3: TGCGCCAGCAGCCGGGACGGAGGGACAGGGGCCGGGGAGCTGTTTTTT. Encoded protein: CASSRDGGTGAGELFF.

This rearrangement joins TRBV9 to TRBJ2-3, with 10 nucleotides matching TRBD2. After removal of 0 bases from V and 5 bases from J, the junction contained 6 bases not matched to a gene. CDR1 is SGDLS, CDR2 YYNGEE, per germline. The CDR3 has 16 residues. CDR3 sequence: CASSVATSGMQDTQYF. The CDR3 coding sequence is TGTGCCAGCAGCGTAGCTACTAGCGGGATGCAAGATACGCAGTATTTT.

The V gene is TRBV9, the J gene TRBJ2-1; tentatively, D is TRBD1 (6 bases). The V end lost 4 bases, the J end lost 9 bases, and 17 bases lay between the germline ends. Germline V CDR1 and CDR2: SGDLS, YYNGEE. This CDR3 is built from 14 residues. DNA for the CDR3: TGTGCCAGCAGCACCCGGACAGCTCATGGTGAGCAGTTCTTC. Encoded protein: CASSTRTAHGEQFF.